This is a list of T cell receptor beta chains from one sample in a study of patients and donors after allogeneic stem cell transplantation. In TCRdb, the RT-PCR reads were re-called with MiXCR into one record per CDR3 protein. The sample holds about 2,500 distinct CDR3 sequences, approximately 7.9% seen once. Sample: blood, either unsorted or a sorted T cell fraction (not recorded which). The source of these receptors is a human donor who was either an allogeneic HSCT recipient or a stem cell or donor lymphocyte infusion donor (not recorded which). It is not recorded whose cells these are; they may come from a transplant donor. The CDR3 runs from the conserved cysteine through the conserved F or W. Fields, in order: V gene, J gene, clone size, D gene, CDR3 protein, CDR3 DNA. The D gene is left open where the match is weak. Size values are once, few and many counts, or a class for expanded clones, and some rows have none.

V: TRBV6-2/TRBV6-3
J: TRBJ2-7
size: medium-sized
D: NA
CDR3: CASSDPYEQYF
DNA: TGTGCCAGCAGCGACCCCTACGAGCAGTACTTC

V: TRBV27
J: TRBJ2-1
size: few
D: NA
CDR3: CASSSGLGRNEQFF
DNA: TGTGCCAGCAGTTCCGGACTGGGAAGGAATGAGCAGTTCTTC

V: TRBV7-3
J: TRBJ2-2
size: NA
D: NA
CDR3: CASSLQGNTGELFF
DNA: TGTGCCAGCAGCCTCCAGGGGAACACCGGGGAGCTGTTTTTT

V: TRBV18
J: TRBJ2-7
size: medium-sized
D: NA
CDR3: CASSPHVGENEQYF
DNA: TGTGCCAGCTCACCACATGTAGGGGAGAACGAGCAGTACTTC

V: TRBV2
J: TRBJ2-1
size: medium-sized
D: NA
CDR3: CASRWAGRSNEQFF
DNA: TGTGCCAGCAGATGGGCAGGCCGATCCAATGAGCAGTTCTTC

V: TRBV7-8
J: TRBJ2-4
size: large
D: TRBD2
CDR3: CASSFGGSFDIQYF
DNA: TGTGCCAGCAGCTTTGGCGGGAGTTTCGACATTCAGTACTTC

V: TRBV5-1
J: TRBJ2-1
size: large
D: TRBD1
CDR3: CASSLVQGVYNEQFF
DNA: TGCGCCAGCAGCTTGGTACAGGGGGTGTACAATGAGCAGTTCTTC

V: TRBV7-9
J: TRBJ2-1
size: medium-sized
D: NA
CDR3: CASSPPGSFDEQFF
DNA: TGTGCCAGCAGCCCCCCCGGCTCCTTCGACGAGCAGTTCTTC

V: TRBV28
J: TRBJ1-6
size: NA
D: NA
CDR3: CASFSGGRNSPLHF
DNA: TGTGCCAGCTTCTCCGGGGGAAGGAATTCACCCCTCCACTTT

V: TRBV4-2
J: TRBJ1-1
size: NA
D: TRBD1
CDR3: CASSQVVGQGVRAFF
DNA: TGTGCCAGCAGCCAAGTGGTCGGACAGGGGGTGAGAGCTTTCTTT

V: TRBV5-1
J: TRBJ2-2
size: medium-sized
D: NA
CDR3: CASSFSVQNTGELFF
DNA: TGCGCCAGCAGCTTTAGCGTACAGAACACCGGGGAGCTGTTTTTT

V: TRBV6-2/TRBV6-3
J: TRBJ2-3
size: large
D: NA
CDR3: CASTQDLFSTDTQYF
DNA: TGTGCCAGCACCCAAGACCTCTTCAGCACAGATACGCAGTATTTT

V: TRBV5-6
J: TRBJ2-6
size: NA
D: NA
CDR3: CASSYQGSGANVLTF
DNA: TGTGCCAGCAGCTACCAGGGATCTGGGGCCAACGTCCTGACTTTC

V: TRBV19
J: TRBJ1-3
size: large
D: TRBD1
CDR3: CASSPGQAGNTIYF
DNA: TGTGCCAGTAGCCCGGGACAGGCTGGAAACACCATATATTTT

V: TRBV7-2
J: TRBJ2-1
size: few
D: NA
CDR3: CASSPLNREQFF
DNA: TGTGCCAGCAGCCCCCTCAATCGGGAGCAGTTCTTC

V: TRBV5-1
J: TRBJ2-5
size: NA
D: NA
CDR3: CASSQDYGETQYF
DNA: TGCGCCAGCAGCCAAGACTATGGCGAGACCCAGTACTTC

V: TRBV5-5
J: TRBJ1-2
size: large
D: NA
CDR3: CASSLELYSPNYGYTF
DNA: TGTGCCAGCAGCTTGGAACTTTACAGTCCTAACTATGGCTACACCTTC

V: TRBV18
J: TRBJ2-5
size: medium-sized
D: TRBD1
CDR3: CASSLGQGQQETQYF
DNA: TGTGCCAGCTCACTGGGACAGGGCCAACAAGAGACCCAGTACTTC

V: TRBV27
J: TRBJ2-1
size: NA
D: TRBD2
CDR3: CASSVLAGGHNEQFF
DNA: TGTGCCAGCAGTGTACTAGCGGGAGGACACAATGAGCAGTTCTTC

V: TRBV7-2
J: TRBJ2-5
size: NA
D: NA
CDR3: CASSLWTEETQYF
DNA: TGTGCCAGCAGCCTCTGGACAGAAGAGACCCAGTACTTC

V: TRBV5-5
J: TRBJ2-3
size: NA
D: TRBD1
CDR3: CASSGGQGTTDTQYF
DNA: TGTGCCAGCAGCGGAGGACAGGGGACCACAGATACGCAGTATTTT

V: TRBV10-3
J: TRBJ2-7
size: NA
D: TRBD2
CDR3: CAIRDTSGYEQYF
DNA: TGTGCCATCAGGGACACTAGCGGCTACGAGCAGTACTTC